What follows is one TCR beta chain and its context. In the authors' methods: Nucleated cell number was recorded as an estimate derived from reference gene primer amplification. This table comes from immunoSEQ multiplex PCR, and its TCRdb copy is limited to in-frame clones, with some not included. V and J calls plus clone size are reproduced from that table; the DNA served to infer D and trimming. The table records around 70,000 clones, about 80% of them present only once. The data derive from a study of blood T cell repertoires in COVID-19. For the study at large: Some COVID-19 samples were acute and others convalescent; all came from the United States, Italy and Spain. PBMCs, B-cell-depleted T cells, or T cells were the source of the cDNA or gDNA that made up the material.

CDR3 length: 14 amino acids. The ends lost 4 bases at V and 4 bases at J; junction bases unmatched: 2. Per the germline V gene, CDR1 is LNHNV and CDR2 is YYDKDF (reference sequence). The rearrangement uses TRBV15 and TRBJ2-7; 12 bases match TRBD2. This TCR was sampled from a human donor in a cohort sampled during active COVID-19. The sequenced material came from peripheral blood. In DNA form, the CDR3 reads TGTGCCACCAGCACAGGGACTAGCGGGTACGAGCAGTACTTC. Translating it yields CATSTGTSGYEQYF.